These 27 T cell receptor beta chains were sequenced from one sample in a study of cytomegalovirus exposure and HLA in healthy donors. Primers for the PCR totalled 60 Vbeta and 13 Jbeta. Sequenced by immunoSEQ multiplex PCR; TCRdb stores in-frame clones only, minus some. The sample lists 75,000 to 90,000 clones, around 73% occurring once. Sequenced: PBMCs. The receptor set was obtained from a man aged 50 to 59 in good health and CMV-seronegative.

The CDR3, as DNA: TGTGCCAGCAGCTTGGGTCTAGGCGGGCACTACTTC. Translated, it gives CASSLGLGGHYF. The chain employs TRBV5-5 and TRBJ2-7; D may be TRBD2 (5 bases). Trimming left V 0 bases short and J 13 bases short, with 14 bases between. Germline lookup yields CDR1 SGHKS and CDR2 YYEKEE (reference sequence). The CDR3 is made up of 12 amino acids.

The CDR3 coding sequence is TGTGCCAGCAGCGTCGACGGGGTCGGGTTCACAGATACGCAGTATTTT. This translates into CASSVDGVGFTDTQYF. The chain carries TRBV9 and TRBJ2-3, with a possible D match to TRBD2 (5 bases). Trimming shortened V by 2 bases and J by 2 bases, and 15 bases separated the two germline ends. In germline, CDR1 is SGDLS, CDR2 YYNGEE. The CDR3 runs to 16 residues.

The chain links TRBV10-1 to TRBJ1-5; TRBD1 aligns across 7 bases. Germline trimming cut 8 bases from V and 3 bases from J; bases unmatched to any gene: 1. Germline V gene data show CDR1 as WNHNN and CDR2 as SYGVQD (reference sequence). The length of the CDR3 is 12 residues. The CDR3, as DNA: TGCGCCAGCGGGACAGCCAATCAGCCCCAGCATTTT. Its translation: CASGTANQPQHF.

V is TRBV4-1 and J is TRBJ2-7; unclear D gene. Germline lookup yields CDR1 MGHRA and CDR2 YSYEKL. V was clipped by 4 bases and J by 3 bases, with 10 bases between them. The length of the CDR3 is 13 residues. Here the CDR3 reads CASSRDMVYEQYF. The CDR3 nucleotides read TGCGCCAGCAGCCGTGACATGGTCTACGAGCAGTACTTC.

J is TRBJ1-2 and V is TRBV30, with TRBD1 matching 8 bases. The germline V gene has CDR1 GTSNPN and CDR2 SVGIG (reference sequence). The CDR3 length is 14 residues. V lost 5 bases, J lost 0 bases, and 5 bases stayed unmatched. The CDR3 sequence is CAWGETGANYGYTF. In DNA, the CDR3 is TGTGCCTGGGGTGAGACAGGGGCTAACTATGGCTACACCTTC.

J is TRBJ1-5 and V is TRBV19, with 7 bases matching TRBD1. With V trimmed by 7 bases and J by 4 bases, 7 bases remained unmatched. Germline CDR1 is LNHDA and CDR2 is SQIVND (reference sequence). This CDR3 spans 14 amino acids. As DNA, the CDR3 is TGTGCCAGTAAACGTAGGGGGCGGAATCAGCCCCAGCATTTT. Protein: CASKRRGRNQPQHF.

This clone was seen only a few times. The genes are TRBV5-1 and TRBJ1-4; 7 bases are shared with TRBD1. Germline lookup yields CDR1 SGHRS and CDR2 YFSETQ. The CDR3 has 14 residues. Germline trimming cut 4 bases from V and 1 base from J; bases unmatched to any gene: 1. The CDR3 is CASSRDRTNEKLFF. The CDR3 DNA reads TGCGCCAGCAGCAGGGACAGAACTAATGAAAAACTGTTTTTT.

This clone was found a few times. The chain recombines TRBV4-3 with TRBJ2-5; 7 nucleotides line up with TRBD2. Germline CDR1 and CDR2: LGHNA and YSLEER. This CDR3 is built from 13 residues. Losses at the gene ends were 4 bases for V and 3 bases for J; bases not matched to a gene: 2. The CDR3 DNA reads as TGCGCCAGCAGCCGAGGACTAGAAGAGACCCAGTACTTC. Its protein is CASSRGLEETQYF.

The CDR3 bases are TGTGCCAGCTCACCACCCAATCGACTAGCGTCCGTCTACGAGCAGTACTTC. It codes for CASSPPNRLASVYEQYF. The chain is built from TRBV18 and TRBJ2-7; 8 nucleotides align to TRBD2. The V and J ends lost 0 bases and 3 bases, in that order; junction bases with no gene match: 10. The CDR3 has 17 residues. Germline CDR1 is KGHSH and CDR2 is LQKENI. Supplemented by reference TRBV18 and TRBJ2-7, the full variable domain reads NAGVMQNPRHLVRRRGQEARLRCSPMKGHSHVYWYRQLPEEGLKFMVYLQKENIIDESGMPKERFSAEFPKEGPSILRIQQVVRGDSAAYFCASSPPNRLASVYEQYFGPGTRLTVT.

This clone was observed once. The chain carries TRBV7-3 and TRBJ2-5, with 9 bases fitting TRBD2. CDR3 length: 15 residues. Unmatched junction bases numbered 6, after V lost 0 bases and J lost 7 bases. Germline-derived CDR1 and CDR2 are SGHTA and FQGTGA. CDR3 nucleotides: TGTGCCAGCAGCTTAACCGGCGGGGGGGCCGGGACCCAGTACTTC. Protein: CASSLTGGGAGTQYF.

This clone has just one count. The chain is built from TRBV11-2 and TRBJ1-4, with 9 bases lining up with TRBD1. This CDR3 spans 14 amino acids. J lost 8 bases, V lost 5 bases, and 6 bases had no gene match. Germline V gene data show CDR1 as SGHAT and CDR2 as FQNNGV. The CDR3, as DNA: TGTGCCAGCAGCCGGGACAGGGCGGTGGAAAAACTGTTTTTT. Protein: CASSRDRAVEKLFF.

The chain is built from TRBV6-1 and TRBJ2-6; perhaps TRBD2 as D (6 bases). This CDR3 region has 16 residues. The germline gives CDR1 MNHNS, CDR2 SASEGT. Trimming removed 1 base at V and 1 base at J, with 8 bases between. The CDR3 coding sequence is TGTGCCAGCAGTGAAGGGCGGGGATCTGGGGCCAACGTCCTGACTTTC. Translated: CASSEGRGSGANVLTF.

This rearrangement joins TRBV30 to TRBJ2-6; 8 positions agree with TRBD2. Germline CDR1 reads GTSNPN; CDR2 reads SVGIG (reference sequence). V was clipped by 2 bases and J by 0 bases; unmatched bases: 15. This CDR3 has 20 amino acids. The CDR3 bases are TGTGCCTGGAGTAACGGGGGGGGCAATAAGGGAAACTCTGGGGCCAACGTCCTGACTTTC. Translation: CAWSNGGGNKGNSGANVLTF. The full variable domain, with the rest looked up from reference TRBV30 and TRBJ2-6, is SQTIHQWPATLVQPVGSPLSLECTVEGTSNPNLYWYRQAAGRGLQLLFYSVGIGQISSEVPQNLSASRPQDRQFILSSKKLLLSDSGFYLCAWSNGGGNKGNSGANVLTFGAGSRLTVL.

The chain employs TRBV18 and TRBJ1-1, with D perhaps TRBD1 (5 bases). Trimming cost V 3 bases and J 4 bases, with 18 bases left between them. The CDR3 is 16 amino acids. CDR1 and CDR2 (germline): KGHSH, LQKENI. The CDR3 bases are TGTGCCAGCTCACCTCCTGGGATCAGGGCCGGCACTGAAGCTTTCTTT. This sequence encodes CASSPPGIRAGTEAFF.

V and J are TRBV2 and TRBJ2-7, with D tentatively TRBD1 (6 bases). Germline loops: CDR1 SNHLY, CDR2 FYNNEI. The V end was cut by 4 bases, the J end by 2 bases, with 15 bases between. The CDR3 covers 15 residues. CDR3 loop: CASSVATGRTYEQYF. The CDR3 DNA follows: TGTGCCAGCAGTGTGGCGACAGGTCGTACCTACGAGCAGTACTTC.

This clone was seen repeatedly, ten times or more. The chain recombines TRBV5-6 with TRBJ2-3, with 9 bases fitting TRBD2. Germline CDR1 and CDR2: SGHDT and YYEEEE. The junction had 9 bases not matched to a gene; V was cut back by 5 bases and J by 2 bases. CDR3 length equals 16 residues. This CDR3 reads CASRSNLAGFTDTQYF. The CDR3 nucleotides read TGTGCCAGCAGATCTAACCTAGCGGGGTTCACAGATACGCAGTATTTT.

This clone came up a few times. The chain links TRBV7-6 to TRBJ2-3; 8 bases align to TRBD2. The CDR3 runs 14 residues. Germline assignment: CDR1 SGHVS and CDR2 FNYEAQ. The V gene end was trimmed by 5 bases and the J gene end by 4 bases; junction bases not matched to a gene: 5. The DNA of the CDR3 is TGTGCCAGCAGCCATCGGACTAGCTCAGATACGCAGTATTTT. Translating it yields CASSHRTSSDTQYF.

The chain carries TRBV10-3 and TRBJ1-6; no definite D call. Per germline, CDR1 ENHRY and CDR2 SYGVKD. This CDR3 spans 15 amino acids. The V end lost 6 bases, the J end lost 0 bases, and 9 bases lay between the germline ends. The CDR3 sequence: CAIRNLSSYNSPLHF. The CDR3 DNA reads as TGTGCCATCAGGAACTTGAGCTCCTATAATTCACCCCTCCACTTT.

The chain has TRBV30 and TRBJ2-1; 9 bases align to TRBD2. Germline V CDR1 and CDR2: GTSNPN, SVGIG (reference sequence). V was clipped by 6 bases and J by 5 bases; unmatched bases: 8. The CDR3 consists of 14 residues. CDR3 in amino acids: CACFGTSWNNEQFF. CDR3 nucleotides: TGTGCCTGTTTCGGGACTAGCTGGAACAATGAGCAGTTCTTC. Full variable domain (outside the CDR3, taken from reference TRBV30 and TRBJ2-1): SQTIHQWPATLVQPVGSPLSLECTVEGTSNPNLYWYRQAAGRGLQLLFYSVGIGQISSEVPQNLSASRPQDRQFILSSKKLLLSDSGFYLCACFGTSWNNEQFFGPGTRLTVL.

The J gene is TRBJ2-7, the V gene TRBV5-1, with D tentatively TRBD2 (5 bases). The V gene lost 6 bases and the J gene lost 3 bases, with 7 bases spanning the gap. This CDR3 has 11 amino acids. From germline, CDR1 is SGHRS and CDR2 YFSETQ. The CDR3: CASNGDYEQYF. CDR3 bases: TGCGCCAGCAACGGGGACTACGAGCAGTACTTC.

Concerning this clone: Different DNA sequences within this sample yield the same CDR3. In nucleotides, the CDR3 is TGTGCCAGCAGTTTAGTGACAGGGGGATACAATGAGCAGTTCTTC. Translating it yields CASSLVTGGYNEQFF. This chain joins TRBV28 and TRBJ2-1; the match to TRBD1 covers 9 bases. Germline CDR1 and CDR2: MDHEN and SYDVKM. The CDR3 has 15 residues. V dropped 2 bases and J dropped 4; count of bases not matched to a gene: 3.

The chain has TRBV30 and TRBJ1-4; TRBD1 agrees at 11 bases. CDR1 and CDR2 (germline): GTSNPN, SVGIG (reference sequence). The ends lost 4 bases at V and 7 bases at J; junction bases unmatched: 11. This CDR3 contains 16 residues. CDR3 nucleotides: TGTGCCTGGAAAGGAGGACAGGGGGCGGTTGGTGAAAAACTGTTTTTT. Protein sequence: CAWKGGQGAVGEKLFF. Using reference TRBV30 and TRBJ1-4 for the parts outside the CDR3, the full variable domain is SQTIHQWPATLVQPVGSPLSLECTVEGTSNPNLYWYRQAAGRGLQLLFYSVGIGQISSEVPQNLSASRPQDRQFILSSKKLLLSDSGFYLCAWKGGQGAVGEKLFFGSGTQLSVL.

The chain recombines TRBV4-3 with TRBJ1-4; a weak D match, TRBD1 (5 bases). CDR3 length: 14 residues. Germline assignment: CDR1 LGHNA and CDR2 YSLEER. Between the trimmed V and J ends, which lost 0 bases and 8 bases, there was a span of 10 bases. The CDR3: CASSQDRGGEKLFF. DNA of the CDR3: TGCGCCAGCAGCCAAGATCGCGGGGGGGAAAAACTGTTTTTT.

This sequence joins TRBV19 and TRBJ2-1; TRBD2 matches at 9 bases. V shed 2 bases, J shed 5 bases, and the junction held 10 bases outside the gene matches. The CDR3 runs 17 residues. Looked up from germline, CDR1 is LNHDA and CDR2 is SQIVND (reference sequence). The DNA for the CDR3 is TGTGCCAGTAGTATAAGGGGCGGGGGGGCCATCGACAATGAGCAGTTCTTC. Its protein is CASSIRGGGAIDNEQFF.

The chain joins TRBV27 to TRBJ2-7, with D possibly TRBD1 on 5 matching bases. Deletions cut 2 bases from V and 5 bases from J, with 16 bases between. The CDR3 extends over 15 amino acids. The germline V gene has CDR1 MNHEY and CDR2 SMNVEV (reference sequence). The CDR3 nucleotides read TGTGCCAGCAGTTTACGGCAGGGCCGGTTGGACGAGCAGTACTTC. It translates to CASSLRQGRLDEQYF.

This chain uses TRBV19 with TRBJ2-3; D is perhaps TRBD2 (6 bases). V was clipped by 6 bases and J by 6 bases, with 16 bases between them. The V gene's germline CDR1 is LNHDA and CDR2 SQIVND (reference sequence). The CDR3 has 14 amino acids. CDR3 loop: CASSLGRIGDTQYF. The CDR3 coding sequence is TGTGCCAGTAGCTTGGGGAGGATTGGGGATACGCAGTATTTT. The full variable domain, completed using reference TRBV19 and TRBJ2-3, is DGGITQSPKYLFRKEGQNVTLSCEQNLNHDAMYWYRQDPGQGLRLIYYSQIVNDFQKGDIAEGYSVSREKKESFPLTVTSAQKNPTAFYLCASSLGRIGDTQYFGPGTRLTVL.

A remark on this clone: Additional DNA sequences in this sample encode the identical CDR3. This chain uses TRBV18 with TRBJ2-5, with 9 bases identical to TRBD2. Germline CDR1 KGHSH, CDR2 LQKENI. Losses at the gene ends were 1 base for V and 1 base for J; bases not matched to a gene: 1. The CDR3 runs to 15 residues. As DNA, the CDR3 is TGTGCCAGCTCACCACTAGCGGGGGCCCAAGAGACCCAGTACTTC. Residues: CASSPLAGAQETQYF.